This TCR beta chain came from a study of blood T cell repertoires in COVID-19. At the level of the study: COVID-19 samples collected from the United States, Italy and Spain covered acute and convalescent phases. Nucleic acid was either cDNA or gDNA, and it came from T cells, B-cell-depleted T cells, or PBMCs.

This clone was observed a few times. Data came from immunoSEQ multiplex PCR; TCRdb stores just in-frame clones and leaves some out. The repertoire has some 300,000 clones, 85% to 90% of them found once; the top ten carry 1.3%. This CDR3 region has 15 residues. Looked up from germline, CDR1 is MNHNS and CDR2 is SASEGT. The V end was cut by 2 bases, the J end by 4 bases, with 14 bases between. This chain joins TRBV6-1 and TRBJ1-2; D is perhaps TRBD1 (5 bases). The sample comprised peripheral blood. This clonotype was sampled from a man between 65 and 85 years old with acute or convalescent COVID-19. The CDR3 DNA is TGTGCCAGCAGTGAACTAGGGGCGAGCCTCTATGGCTACACCTTC. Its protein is CASSELGASLYGYTF.